These 19 T cell receptor beta chains originate from one sample sequenced in a study of control samples from healthy donors and cancer patients. Sequenced by immunoSEQ multiplex PCR; TCRdb stores in-frame clones only, minus some. Of over 200,000 clones listed, around 79% were seen once; the top ten hold 10% to 15%. Sample: PBMCs. The receptors stem from a woman aged 55-70 years with lung cancer.

The chain is built from TRBV24-1 and TRBJ2-1; D is unresolved. The V gene lost 1 base and the J gene lost 15 bases, with 12 bases spanning the gap. The CDR3 runs to 12 residues. Germline assignment: CDR1 KGHDR and CDR2 SFDVKD. CDR3 DNA: TGTGCCACCAGTGATTTTGGCACCTCCTTGTTCTTC. Translating it yields CATSDFGTSLFF.

The genes are TRBV5-1 and TRBJ2-1; TRBD1 matches 7 bases. J gave up 10 bases and V 5 bases, and 12 bases lay outside the gene matches. The CDR3 loop spans 14 amino acids. Germline CDR1 is SGHRS and CDR2 is YFSETQ. CDR3 coding DNA: TGCGCCAGCAGTCCGGACAGGCCGGCAGGGGAGCAGTTCTTC. Residues: CASSPDRPAGEQFF.

This rearrangement joins TRBV15 to TRBJ2-7; TRBD1 is a possible D gene (6 bases). The germline gives CDR1 LNHNV, CDR2 YYDKDF (reference sequence). The V gene lost 0 bases and the J gene lost 5 bases, with 8 bases spanning the gap. The CDR3 spans 13 residues. The CDR3 loop reads CATSRDNRDEQYF. The CDR3 nucleotides read TGTGCCACCAGCAGAGATAACAGGGACGAGCAGTACTTC. Variable domain in full (rest from reference TRBV15 and TRBJ2-7): DAMVIQNPRYQVTQFGKPVTLSCSQTLNHNVMYWYQQKSSQAPKLLFHYYDKDFNNEADTPDNFQSRRPNTSFCFLDIRSPGLGDTAMYLCATSRDNRDEQYFGPGTRLTVT.

The table lists this clone with a count of one. The chain is built from TRBV6-5 and TRBJ2-7; D may be TRBD2 (7 bases). Trimming pared 6 bases from V and 5 bases from J, leaving 17 bases between. The germline V gene has CDR1 MNHEY and CDR2 SVGAGI. This CDR3 region has 14 residues. DNA of the CDR3: TGTGCCAGCAGACCTGCTTGGGGGGGCCACGAGCAGTACTTC. It yields the protein CASRPAWGGHEQYF.

The count of this clone is one. The rearrangement uses TRBV6-5 and TRBJ1-2; no reliable D call. The germline V gene has CDR1 MNHEY and CDR2 SVGAGI. Trimming pared 7 bases from V and 5 bases from J, leaving 17 bases between. The CDR3 length is 14 residues. Here the CDR3 reads CASTFSRTNYGYTF. CDR3 sequence (DNA): TGTGCCAGCACCTTTTCTCGTACAAATTATGGCTACACCTTC.

The rearrangement joins TRBV3-1 (or the pseudogene TRBV3-2) to TRBJ2-7, with 15 bases lining up with TRBD2. Germline V lookup: CDR1 LGHDT, CDR2 YNNKEL (reference sequence). The CDR3 is 17 amino acids. J was trimmed by 1 base and V by 4 bases; bases with no gene match: 5. DNA of the CDR3: TGTGCCAGCAGCCCCGGGACTAGCGGGAGGCTGTCCTACGAGCAGTACTTC. Amino acids: CASSPGTSGRLSYEQYF.

The rearrangement uses TRBV6-5 and TRBJ2-7; D call uncertain. The length of the CDR3 is 13 residues. The V and J ends lost 6 bases and 5 bases respectively, with 14 bases between them. Germline CDR1 is MNHEY and CDR2 is SVGAGI. CDR3 residues: CASRQTLWDEQYF. The DNA of the CDR3 is TGTGCCAGCAGACAGACTCTCTGGGACGAGCAGTACTTC.

V is TRBV10-2 and J is TRBJ2-5; D may be TRBD1 (6 bases). Germline CDR1 and CDR2: WSHSY and SAAADI. The CDR3 length is 12 residues. V was trimmed by 8 bases and J by 3 bases, leaving 10 bases between them. This CDR3 reads CASETGKETQYF. The CDR3 DNA sequence: TGCGCCAGCGAGACAGGAAAAGAGACCCAGTACTTC.

J is TRBJ2-1 and V is TRBV7-2, with 10 bases aligning to TRBD2. Germline assignment: CDR1 SGHTA and CDR2 FQGNSA. With 5 bases clipped from V and 0 bases from J, the junction kept 4 bases outside the gene matches. The CDR3 sequence is 16 residues long. The CDR3 here is CASSTGLAHSYNEQFF. CDR3 bases: TGTGCCAGCAGCACGGGACTAGCGCACTCCTACAATGAGCAGTTCTTC.

The chain is built from TRBV6-5 and TRBJ2-1; TRBD2 agrees at 8 bases. CDR3 length: 15 amino acids. With V trimmed by 5 bases and J by 0 bases, 3 bases remained unmatched. Germline loops: CDR1 MNHEY, CDR2 SVGAGI. CDR3 loop: CASSLSGSSYNEQFF. Here the CDR3 DNA reads TGTGCCAGCAGTCTAAGCGGGAGCTCCTACAATGAGCAGTTCTTC.

This clone occurred once. The chain uses TRBV25-1 and TRBJ2-1; D remains ambiguous. V was pared by 1 base and J by 6 bases, with 16 bases between. This CDR3 has 16 amino acids. CDR1 and CDR2 (germline): MGHDK, SYGVNS. CDR3 bases: TGTGCCAGCAGTGAATCCGGGTTAGCCCGAGGCAATGAGCAGTTCTTC. It codes for CASSESGLARGNEQFF.

The chain combines TRBV6-5 with TRBJ1-2; no reliable D call. V gave up 8 bases and J gave up 4 bases, with 14 bases separating them. The CDR3 covers 13 residues. Germline V gives CDR1 MNHEY, CDR2 SVGAGI. The CDR3 reads CASSYPGFYGYTF. As DNA, the CDR3 is TGTGCCAGCTCCTATCCTGGATTCTATGGCTACACCTTC.

This clone was seen a handful of times. The V and J genes are TRBV4-2 and TRBJ1-6; perhaps TRBD1 as D (5 bases). From germline, CDR1 is LGHNA and CDR2 YNFKEQ. Trimming left V 4 bases short and J 5 bases short, with 15 bases between. The CDR3 totals 16 residues. The CDR3 nucleotides are TGTGCCAGCAGCCCGTGGGGAGGGGTTGATAATTCACCCCTCCACTTT. Residues: CASSPWGGVDNSPLHF.

The gene calls are TRBV27 and TRBJ2-7; D may be TRBD1 (6 bases). The ends were cut back, 1 base at V and 3 bases at J, with 10 bases in the middle. The CDR3 has 14 amino acids. The V gene's germline CDR1 is MNHEY and CDR2 SMNVEV (reference sequence). The DNA of the CDR3 is TGTGCCAGCAGTTTATGGGTAGGGGGCTACGAGCAGTACTTC. Translation: CASSLWVGGYEQYF.

The rearrangement joins TRBV5-1 to TRBJ1-1, with a weak D call TRBD1 (5 bases). The CDR3 has 14 amino acids. Germline V CDR1 and CDR2: SGHRS, YFSETQ. The ends were cut back, 4 bases at V and 0 bases at J, with 10 bases in the middle. CDR3 in amino acids: CASSVGTLNTEAFF. The CDR3 DNA reads TGCGCCAGCAGCGTCGGGACCCTGAACACTGAAGCTTTCTTT.

CDR3 region: CASSFPGPRSEKLFF. CDR3 DNA sequence: TGTGCCAGCAGTTTTCCGGGCCCCCGGTCTGAAAAACTGTTTTTT. This chain joins TRBV28 and TRBJ1-4; D is ambiguous. The CDR3 has 15 amino acids. Germline CDR1 is MDHEN and CDR2 is SYDVKM. The V end lost 3 bases, the J end lost 7 bases, and 15 bases lay between the germline ends.

This clone was seen more than once but under ten times. The chain uses TRBV4-1 and TRBJ2-5, with 10 nucleotides matching TRBD2. CDR1 and CDR2 (germline): MGHRA, YSYEKL. CDR3 size: 17 residues. After removal of 2 bases from V and 3 bases from J, the junction contained 9 bases not matched to a gene. The CDR3 nucleotides are TGCGCCAGCAGCCAATGGGCTAGCGGGGGACGAAAAGAGACCCAGTACTTC. Translation: CASSQWASGGRKETQYF.

V gene TRBV20-1 combines with J gene TRBJ2-2; D ambiguous. Trimming took 0 bases from V and 5 from J, leaving 1 base between them. Per germline, CDR1 DFQATT and CDR2 SNEGSKA (reference sequence). This CDR3 has 11 amino acids. The CDR3 region is CSARDTGELFF. CDR3 DNA sequence: TGCAGTGCTAGAGATACCGGGGAGCTGTTTTTT.

The V call is TRBV19, the J call TRBJ1-2; D is undetermined. The CDR3 loop spans 14 amino acids. V was cut by 3 bases and J by 2 bases, with 10 bases left in between. The germline V gene encodes CDR1 LNHDA and CDR2 SQIVND (reference sequence). The CDR3 DNA sequence: TGTGCCAGTAGTATTCTCCCAGCCAACTATGGCTACACCTTC. As protein: CASSILPANYGYTF.